This TCR beta chain was documented in a study of blood T cells in healthy people across ages. The CDR3 covers 15 residues. Looked up from germline, CDR1 is LNHNV and CDR2 is YYDKDF (reference sequence). V lost 0 bases to trimming and J lost 0 bases, with 7 bases between them. A second PCR of about 7 to 11 cycles used a sample-barcoded 5' primer and a J-beta primer mix. Via MiXCR, TCRdb re-called the 5' RACE reads, giving one row per CDR3 protein. Counted here are 600,000 to 1,000,000 distinct CDR3 sequences, around 25% occurring once; the ten biggest clones make up 3% to 4%. These data also featured in a second study, about T cells of mothers and their children. From that second work: Overlap in related mother-child pairs always slightly exceeded unrelated pairs, never significantly.

The V gene is TRBV15, the J gene TRBJ2-3, with D unclear. Source material: blood. The clonotype originates from a boy between 10 and 17 years old in good health. The CDR3 protein is CATSRDGTSTDTQYF. For the CDR3, the DNA is TGTGCCACCAGCAGAGATGGAACTAGCACAGATACGCAGTATTTT. Drawing the rest from reference TRBV15 and TRBJ2-3, the complete variable domain is DAMVIQNPRYQVTQFGKPVTLSCSQTLNHNVMYWYQQKSSQAPKLLFHYYDKDFNNEADTPDNFQSRRPNTSFCFLDIRSPGLGDTAMYLCATSRDGTSTDTQYFGPGTRLTVL.